This T cell receptor (beta chain) stems from a study of T cells in Graves' hyperthyroidism and ophthalmopathy. Regions amplified from RNA transcripts were the TCR beta CDR3 regions. A set of HTBI primers served as the primers for a first-round RT-PCR of the TCR CDR3. Each CDR3 protein gets one entry after TCRdb re-called the multiplex PCR reads with MiXCR. Of fewer than 850,000 distinct CDR3 sequences listed, approximately 15% are singletons. This clonotype was observed many times. Its antigen is currently unknown. Study-wide results and caveats: Before onset, by a median of about seven months, the model predicted ophthalmopathy. Blood held most thyroid clonotypes expanded above 0.001 frequency.

Trimming shortened V by 5 bases and J by 4 bases, and 14 bases separated the two germline ends. Germline CDR1 is MNHEY and CDR2 is SMNVEV (reference sequence). This CDR3 region has 14 residues. Graves' hyperthyroidism is called stable when ophthalmopathy does not progress within 18 months. Reasons for excluding patients were uncontrolled infection, other autoimmune disease, pregnancy or lactation. The chain carries TRBV27 and TRBJ1-1, with D maybe TRBD1 (6 bases). The sequence was collected from a man aged 45 to 65 with Graves' hyperthyroidism. Sequenced sample: blood. The CDR3 nucleotides are TGTGCCAGCAGTATTTTCGGGGGGGCCACTGAAGCTTTCTTT. It translates to CASSIFGGATEAFF.